The T cell receptor beta chain described here comes from a study of patients and donors after allogeneic stem cell transplantation. The germline V gene has CDR1 SEHNR and CDR2 FQNEAQ (reference sequence). The length of the CDR3 is 16 residues. V was trimmed by 6 bases and J by 0 bases, leaving 14 bases between them. Each CDR3 protein gets one entry after TCRdb re-called the RT-PCR reads with MiXCR. The data show 150,000 to 200,000 distinct CDR3 sequences, roughly 30% seen once. The origin of this receptor is a human donor who was either an allogeneic HSCT recipient or a stem cell or donor lymphocyte infusion donor (not recorded which). It is not recorded whose cells these are; they may come from a transplant donor. The V call is TRBV7-9, the J call TRBJ1-4; D is unclear. The sequencing input was blood, either unsorted or a sorted T cell fraction (not recorded which). CDR3 residues: CASSLLGVATNEKLFF. The CDR3 nucleotides read TGTGCCAGCAGTCTCCTTGGGGTTGCAACTAATGAAAAACTGTTTTTT.